The sample holds many counts of the clone carrying this T cell receptor beta chain. Its antigen is not identified. This beta chain is an off-target read within a library intended for alpha chains, so its frequency means little. TCRdb recomputed calls from the 5' RACE reads with MiXCR, one row per CDR3 protein. The sample holds some 7,500 distinct CDR3 sequences, about 8.3% seen once. Noted time point: sample taken at primary tumor resection. No cell sorting; template was whole RNA from tumor, lung tissue or PBMC. This entry belongs to a study of spatial heterogeneity in lung cancer. Study in general: Sequencing consistently turned up more beta-chain sequences than alpha-chain sequences. General study results and limits: Blood showed ubiquitous tumor TCRs more often at resection than at routine follow-up.

Germline values: CDR1 SGHTA, CDR2 FQGNSA. Between the trimmed V and J ends, which lost 1 base and 7 bases, there was a span of 17 bases. CDR3 length: 16 amino acids. This sample comprised PBMCs, obtained at surgery. This chain joins TRBV7-2 and TRBJ2-1, with D possibly TRBD1 on 6 matching bases. The sequence derives from a male donor with early-stage non-small cell lung cancer. For the CDR3, the DNA is TGTGCCAGCAGCTTAGGTGGACACCAAGGGGGAAATGAGCAGTTCTTC. Amino acid sequence: CASSLGGHQGGNEQFF.